This TCR beta chain was recovered during a study of T cell repertoires in cytomegalovirus infection. About the study: In public TCR beta signatures, there were indications of both CMV infection and matching HLA type. Study-wide points: HLA-C-restricted CMV clonotypes gave the most frequent clonotype in two of eight donors. Based on cumulative public TCR beta family frequency, carriers of CMV plus the relevant HLA were identified.

This CDR3 is 14 amino acids long. Germline trimming cut 2 bases from V and 7 bases from J; bases unmatched to any gene: 3. Germline V lookup: CDR1 KGHDR, CDR2 SFDVKD. Note on this clonotype: Its cognate antigen is unknown.

TCRdb re-called the reads with MiXCR, one entry per CDR3 protein. The repertoire includes about a million distinct CDR3 sequences, approximately 30% of them detected once, and about an eighth sits in the top ten. Here the sequenced sample was cultured CD8+ T cells from PBMCs, taken from culture after CMV antigen stimulation. The TCR sequence derives from a human donor in good health (CMV status not recorded). Some clones in this sample may be carry-over from other donors' samples. V and J are TRBV24-1 and TRBJ1-2; TRBD1 agrees at 10 bases. CDR3 residues: CATSDSTGGGGYTF. CDR3 nucleotides: TGTGCCACCAGTGATTCGACAGGGGGCGGTGGCTACACCTTC.